This T cell receptor (beta chain) was identified during a study of CD8 T cells in Susac syndrome. Reverse transcription of about 0.5 to 1 ug RNA was carried out with random hexamers. TCR beta CDR3 was amplified by immunoSEQ multiplex PCR. This amplification extended across 54 Vbeta and 13 Jbeta segments. In TCRdb, the immunoSEQ multiplex PCR reads were re-called with MiXCR into one record per CDR3 protein. Of about 180,000 distinct CDR3 sequences in the sample, about 95% were seen once. Sequencing of TCR beta was carried out in blood CD8+ and CD4+ T cells. Stable or active relapsing-remitting multiple sclerosis, untreated and meeting revised McDonald criteria, defined the controls. The germline V gene has CDR1 MNHEY and CDR2 SVGEGT. This CDR3 contains 11 residues. V was trimmed by 8 bases and J by 5 bases, leaving 9 bases between them.

The TCR comes from a human donor with multiple sclerosis. The V and J genes are TRBV6-2 or TRBV6-3 and TRBJ1-1; no clear D gene. Sequenced: CD8+ T cells from PBMCs. CDR3 DNA: TGTGCCAGCCTGATCGGAACTGAAGCTTTCTTT. Its protein is CASLIGTEAFF.